Following are 17 T cell receptor beta chains from one sample sequenced in a study of PD-1 blockade in mismatch repair-deficient tumors. Repertoires were generated with immunoSEQ multiplex PCR, while TCRdb's copy carries only in-frame clones and drops some. The sample lists fewer than 100,000 clones, about 85% occurring once. Sequencing used peripheral blood, obtained 12 weeks after starting pembrolizumab. All receptors come from an adult with mismatch repair-deficient cancer.

This clone was seen a single time. J is TRBJ2-1 and V is TRBV11-2; 15 positions match TRBD2. There are 14 residues in the CDR3. Trimming took 5 bases from V and 14 from J; bases not matched to a gene: 7. Germline V gene sequence: CDR1 SGHAT, CDR2 FQNNGV. The CDR3 DNA reads as TGTGCCAGCAGCATACAAGGGACTAGCGGGGGGAAGTTCTTC. As protein: CASSIQGTSGGKFF.

CDR3 DNA sequence: TGCAGCGTCGGACAGGGGGGAACCTACGAGCAGTACTTC. It specifies CSVGQGGTYEQYF. J is TRBJ2-7 and V is TRBV29-1; TRBD1 matches 10 bases. There are 13 residues in the CDR3. With V trimmed by 6 bases and J by 2 bases, 4 bases remained unmatched. CDR1 is SQVTM and CDR2 is ANQGSEA in the germline V gene.

This clone was seen a few times. This chain links TRBV6-4 with TRBJ2-2; D gene uncertain. V was shortened by 9 bases and J by 5 bases, with 16 bases between the two germline ends. The CDR3 length is 14 residues. The germline gives CDR1 MRHNA, CDR2 SNTAGT. CDR3 loop: CASSPTPGTGELFF. CDR3 DNA: TGTGCCAGTTCCCCTACTCCTGGGACCGGGGAGCTGTTTTTT.

This rearrangement joins TRBV7-9 to TRBJ1-5; D not certain. The V end was cut by 3 bases, the J end by 4 bases, with 10 bases between. The CDR3 has 14 residues. Germline CDR1 reads SEHNR; CDR2 reads FQNEAQ (reference sequence). DNA of the CDR3: TGTGCCAGCAGCTTTGAGGGAGGGAATCAGCCCCAGCATTTT. Translating it yields CASSFEGGNQPQHF. Full variable domain (remainder filled in from reference TRBV7-9 and TRBJ1-5): DTGVSQNPRHKITKRGQNVTFRCDPISEHNRLYWYRQTLGQGPEFLTYFQNEAQLEKSRLLSDRFSAERPKGSFSTLEIQRTEQGDSAMYLCASSFEGGNQPQHFGDGTRLSIL.

The CDR3 region has the DNA TGTGCCACGGAGGTAGCGGGTCTAAATTCCCTCCACGAGCAGTACTTC. It translates to CATEVAGLNSLHEQYF. This chain joins TRBV27 and TRBJ2-7, with 7 bases fitting TRBD2. This CDR3 is 16 amino acids long. V lost 10 bases, J lost 5 bases, and 20 bases stayed unmatched. The V gene's germline CDR1 is MNHEY and CDR2 SMNVEV (reference sequence).

This clone was seen only a few times. The chain uses TRBV18 and TRBJ1-1, with D maybe TRBD1 (6 bases). There are 12 residues in the CDR3. Trimming stripped 6 bases from V and 6 bases from J, with 11 bases between. Germline assignment: CDR1 KGHSH and CDR2 LQKENI. The CDR3, as DNA: TGTGCCAGCTCTGAGGGGGACGCTGAAGCTTTCTTT. It specifies CASSEGDAEAFF.

This clone was seen only a few times. The chain combines TRBV12-2 with TRBJ1-4; the D call in the table, TRBD1, was not verified against the DNA. TRBV12-2 is a pseudogene locus. CDR3 size: 17 residues. The CDR3 DNA reads TGTGCAAGTCGCTCAGCTGAGTGTCAAGGGGATGGAGAAAAACTGTTTTTT. Its translation: CASRSAECQGDGEKLFF.

This clone was found a few times. V usage is TRBV30 and J usage is TRBJ1-2; D not resolved. This CDR3 has 14 amino acids. V lost 1 base, J lost 2 bases, and 11 bases lay in between. Per the germline V gene, CDR1 is GTSNPN and CDR2 is SVGIG (reference sequence). The CDR3, as DNA: TGTGCCTGGAGTGAGGGTCGGAGAAACTATGGCTACACCTTC. Amino acid sequence: CAWSEGRRNYGYTF.

The chain has TRBV2 and TRBJ2-7, with TRBD1 identical over 8 bases. V lost 7 bases and J lost 4; bases outside the gene matches: 9. There are 14 residues in the CDR3. Per the germline V gene, CDR1 is SNHLY and CDR2 is FYNNEI. CDR3 nucleotides: TGTGCCAGCATTCCCGGGACAGGAGTTTACGAGCAGTACTTC. Residues: CASIPGTGVYEQYF.

The chain joins TRBV4-1 to TRBJ2-7; maybe TRBD2 (6 bases). The germline V and J ends were trimmed by 4 bases and 0 bases, with 22 bases remaining between them. The germline gives CDR1 MGHRA, CDR2 YSYEKL. The CDR3 loop spans 18 amino acids. DNA for the CDR3: TGCGCCAGCAGCCTTGAGGGAGGCCCCAGAACGAGCTCCTACGAGCAGTACTTC. Translating gives CASSLEGGPRTSSYEQYF.

The chain employs TRBV4-1 and TRBJ2-3; no definite D call. The ends were cut back, 0 bases at V and 3 bases at J, with 4 bases in the middle. CDR1 and CDR2 from the germline V gene are MGHRA and YSYEKL. CDR3 length: 13 residues. CDR3 nucleotides: TGCGCCAGCAGCCAAGATGAGACAGATACGCAGTATTTT. Translating it yields CASSQDETDTQYF.

J is TRBJ1-2 and V is TRBV7-9, with a weak D call TRBD1 (6 bases). The length of the CDR3 is 13 residues. Germline CDR1 SEHNR, CDR2 FQNEAQ (reference sequence). V was cut by 2 bases and J by 4 bases, with 8 bases left in between. CDR3 nucleotides: TGTGCCAGCAGCTTATTGGACAGCTATGGCTACACCTTC. Translation gives CASSLLDSYGYTF.

V gene TRBV29-1 combines with J gene TRBJ2-1, with 8 nucleotides matching TRBD2. The CDR3 covers 14 residues. Germline CDR1 SQVTM, CDR2 ANQGSEA. The ends lost 5 bases at V and 11 bases at J; junction bases unmatched: 14. CDR3 loop: CSVSPRTLAGKQFF. The CDR3 DNA sequence: TGCAGCGTTTCCCCCCGTACATTAGCGGGAAAGCAGTTCTTC.

This chain uses TRBV5-8 with TRBJ1-1; D is uncertain. Germline values: CDR1 SGHTS, CDR2 YDEGEE. The CDR3 has 14 amino acids. V gave up 1 base and J gave up 5 bases, with 12 bases separating them. The DNA for the CDR3 is TGTGCCAGCAGCTTGACGGGTGGGGTTACTGAAGCTTTCTTT. Translating gives CASSLTGGVTEAFF. Supplemented by reference TRBV5-8 and TRBJ1-1, the full variable domain reads EAGVTQSPTHLIKTRGQQATLRCSPISGHTSVYWYQQALGLGLQFLLWYDEGEERNRGNFPPRFSGRQFPNYSSELNVNALELEDSALYLCASSLTGGVTEAFFGQGTRLTVV.

V usage is TRBV27 and J usage is TRBJ1-1; D might be TRBD1 (6 bases). V was shortened by 4 bases and J by 5 bases, with 11 bases between the two germline ends. This CDR3 is built from 13 residues. In germline, CDR1 is MNHEY, CDR2 SMNVEV (reference sequence). CDR3 sequence (DNA): TGTGCCAGCAGTTGGAAGGGGGGAACTGAAGCTTTCTTT. Translated: CASSWKGGTEAFF.

This sequence joins TRBV11-2 and TRBJ2-3; 11 nucleotides align to TRBD2. The CDR3 has 16 residues. Trimming removed 4 bases from V and 1 base from J; junction bases left unmatched: 4. Per germline, CDR1 SGHAT and CDR2 FQNNGV. The CDR3 DNA is TGTGCCAGCAGCTCCCGACTAGCGGGACGCACAGATACGCAGTATTTT. This sequence encodes CASSSRLAGRTDTQYF.

The chain joins TRBV27 to TRBJ2-5; 8 bases are shared with TRBD1. Trimming at V came to 2 bases and at J to 1 base, leaving 3 bases not matched to a gene. The CDR3 is 15 residues long. The germline V gene encodes CDR1 MNHEY and CDR2 SMNVEV (reference sequence). The CDR3 DNA reads as TGTGCCAGCAGTTTAACCACAGGGGGCCAAGAGACCCAGTACTTC. Encoded protein: CASSLTTGGQETQYF.